In this sample, the clone carrying this T cell receptor beta chain turned up many times. Its specificity is not known. It was RNA transcripts that yielded the amplified TCR beta CDR3 regions. The HTBI primer set was used in a first-round RT-PCR of the TCR CDR3. A single record per CDR3 protein comes from TCRdb applying MiXCR to the multiplex PCR reads. The top ten clones hold under 20% of a sample with about 560,000 distinct CDR3 sequences, over 15% of them seen once. These data come from a study of T cells in Graves' hyperthyroidism and ophthalmopathy. Study-wide background: Peripheral blood was drawn at first diagnosis, prior to all treatment. Study-level findings and limits: Among thyroid clonotypes expanded above 0.001, most also appeared in blood.

The diagnoses drew upon clinical symptoms, serum thyroxine and TRAb, thyroid ultrasound and orbital computed tomography. PBMCs stemmed from around 10 ml fresh peripheral blood. Germline V gene lookup returns CDR1 DFQATT and CDR2 SNEGSKA (reference sequence). This CDR3 comprises 13 residues. V dropped 3 bases and J dropped 2; count of bases not matched to a gene: 4. Material for sequencing was blood. The rearrangement links TRBV20-1 to TRBJ2-7; 7 bases fit TRBD1. This TCR came from a woman younger than 35 with Graves' hyperthyroidism. CDR3 bases: TGCAGTGCTAGCAGGGACAGACCCTACGAGCAGTACTTC. This sequence encodes CSASRDRPYEQYF.